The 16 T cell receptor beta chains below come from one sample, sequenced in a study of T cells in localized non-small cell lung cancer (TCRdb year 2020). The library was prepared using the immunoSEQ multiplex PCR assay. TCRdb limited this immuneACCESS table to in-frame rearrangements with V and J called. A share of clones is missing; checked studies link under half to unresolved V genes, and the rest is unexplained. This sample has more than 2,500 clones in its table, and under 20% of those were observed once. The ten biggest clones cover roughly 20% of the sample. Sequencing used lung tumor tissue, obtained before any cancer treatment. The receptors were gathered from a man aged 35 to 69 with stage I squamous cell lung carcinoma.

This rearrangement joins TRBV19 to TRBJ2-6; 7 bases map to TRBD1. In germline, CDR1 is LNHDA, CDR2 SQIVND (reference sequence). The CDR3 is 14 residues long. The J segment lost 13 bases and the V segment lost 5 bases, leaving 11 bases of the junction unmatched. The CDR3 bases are TGTGCCAGTAGTTCCCCCGAAGGGGGCCAGGTCCTGACTTTC. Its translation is CASSSPEGGQVLTF.

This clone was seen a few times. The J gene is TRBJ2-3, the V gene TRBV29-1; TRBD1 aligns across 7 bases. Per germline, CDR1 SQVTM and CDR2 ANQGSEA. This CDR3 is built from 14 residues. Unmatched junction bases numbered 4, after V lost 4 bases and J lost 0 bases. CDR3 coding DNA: TGCAGCGTTGGGCAGGGGGAGAGCACAGATACGCAGTATTTT. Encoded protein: CSVGQGESTDTQYF.

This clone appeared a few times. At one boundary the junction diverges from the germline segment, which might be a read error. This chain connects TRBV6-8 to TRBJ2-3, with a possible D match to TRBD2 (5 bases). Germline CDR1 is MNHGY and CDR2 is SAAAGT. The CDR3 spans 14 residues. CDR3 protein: CAISGGLPGDTQYF. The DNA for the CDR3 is TGTGCCATCAGTGGCGGGCTTCCCGGGGATACGCAGTATTTT.

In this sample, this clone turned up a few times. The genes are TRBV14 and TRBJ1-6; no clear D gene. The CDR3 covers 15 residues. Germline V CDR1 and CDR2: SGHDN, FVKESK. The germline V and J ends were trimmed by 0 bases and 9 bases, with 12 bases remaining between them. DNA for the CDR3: TGTGCCAGCAGCCAAGACCCGGGGTGGGGTTCACCCCTCCACTTT. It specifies CASSQDPGWGSPLHF.

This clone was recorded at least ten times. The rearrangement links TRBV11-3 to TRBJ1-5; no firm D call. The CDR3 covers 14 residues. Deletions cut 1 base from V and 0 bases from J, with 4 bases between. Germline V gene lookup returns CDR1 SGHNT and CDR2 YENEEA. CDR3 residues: CASSLVHSNQPQHF. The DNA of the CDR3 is TGTGCCAGCAGCTTAGTTCATAGCAATCAGCCCCAGCATTTT.

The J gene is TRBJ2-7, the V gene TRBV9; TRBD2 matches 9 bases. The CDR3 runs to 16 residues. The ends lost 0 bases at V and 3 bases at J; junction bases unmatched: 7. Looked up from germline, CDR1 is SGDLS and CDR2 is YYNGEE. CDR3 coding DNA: TGTGCCAGCAGCGTAGCTGGAACTAGCGGGTTCTACGAGCAGTACTTC. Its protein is CASSVAGTSGFYEQYF.

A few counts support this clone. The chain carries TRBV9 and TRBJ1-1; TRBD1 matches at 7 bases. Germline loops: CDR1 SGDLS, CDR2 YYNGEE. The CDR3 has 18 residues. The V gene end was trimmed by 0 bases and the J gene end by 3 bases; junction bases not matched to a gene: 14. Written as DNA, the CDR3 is TGTGCCAGCAGCGTAGTTACCCGACAGGGCCGCAGGGACACTGAAGCTTTCTTT. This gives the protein CASSVVTRQGRRDTEAFF.

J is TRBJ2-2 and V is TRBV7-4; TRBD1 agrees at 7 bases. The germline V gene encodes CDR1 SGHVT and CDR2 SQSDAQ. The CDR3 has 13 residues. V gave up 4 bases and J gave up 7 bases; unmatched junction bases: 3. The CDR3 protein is CASSWTGYGELFF. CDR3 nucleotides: TGTGCCAGCAGCTGGACAGGTTACGGGGAGCTGTTTTTT.

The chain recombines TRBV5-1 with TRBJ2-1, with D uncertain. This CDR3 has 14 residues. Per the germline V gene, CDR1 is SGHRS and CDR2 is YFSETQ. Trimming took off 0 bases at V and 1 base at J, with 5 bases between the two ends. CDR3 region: CASSLGQSYNEQFF. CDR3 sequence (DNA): TGCGCCAGCAGCTTGGGGCAGTCCTACAATGAGCAGTTCTTC.

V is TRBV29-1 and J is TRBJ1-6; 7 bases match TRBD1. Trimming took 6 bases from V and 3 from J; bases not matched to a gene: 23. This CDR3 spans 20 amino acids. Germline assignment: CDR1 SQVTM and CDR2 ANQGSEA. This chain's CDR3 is CSVLMGTGDLTGNYNSPLHF. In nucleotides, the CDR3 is TGCAGCGTCCTAATGGGTACAGGGGATTTAACAGGGAACTATAATTCACCCCTCCACTTT.

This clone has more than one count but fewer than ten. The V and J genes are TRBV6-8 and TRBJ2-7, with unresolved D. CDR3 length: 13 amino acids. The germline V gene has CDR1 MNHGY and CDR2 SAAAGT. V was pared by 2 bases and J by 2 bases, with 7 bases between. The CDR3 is CASSYGEPYEQYF. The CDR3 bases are TGTGCCAGCAGTTACGGCGAGCCCTACGAGCAGTACTTC.

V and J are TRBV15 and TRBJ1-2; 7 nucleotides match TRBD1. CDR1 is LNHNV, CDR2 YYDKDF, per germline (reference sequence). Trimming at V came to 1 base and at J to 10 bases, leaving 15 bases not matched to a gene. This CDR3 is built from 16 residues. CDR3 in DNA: TGTGCCACCAGCAGAGGTTCAGACAGGGCAGCCCCCTCCTACACCTTC. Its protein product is CATSRGSDRAAPSYTF.

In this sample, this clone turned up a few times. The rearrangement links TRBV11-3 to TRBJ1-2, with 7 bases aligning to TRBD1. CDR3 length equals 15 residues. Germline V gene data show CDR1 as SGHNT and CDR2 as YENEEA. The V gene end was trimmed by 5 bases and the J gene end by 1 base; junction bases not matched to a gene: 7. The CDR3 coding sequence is TGTGCCAGCAGCGTCTCAGGGGGAGTTAACTATGGCTACACCTTC. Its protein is CASSVSGGVNYGYTF.

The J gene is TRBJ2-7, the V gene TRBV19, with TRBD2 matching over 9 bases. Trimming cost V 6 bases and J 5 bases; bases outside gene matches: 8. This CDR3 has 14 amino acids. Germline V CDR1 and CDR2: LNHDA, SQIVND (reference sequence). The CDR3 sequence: CASRSRGGGDEQYF. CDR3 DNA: TGTGCCAGTAGATCGCGCGGGGGGGGCGACGAGCAGTACTTC. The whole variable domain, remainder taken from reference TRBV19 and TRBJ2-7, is DGGITQSPKYLFRKEGQNVTLSCEQNLNHDAMYWYRQDPGQGLRLIYYSQIVNDFQKGDIAEGYSVSREKKESFPLTVTSAQKNPTAFYLCASRSRGGGDEQYFGPGTRLTVT.

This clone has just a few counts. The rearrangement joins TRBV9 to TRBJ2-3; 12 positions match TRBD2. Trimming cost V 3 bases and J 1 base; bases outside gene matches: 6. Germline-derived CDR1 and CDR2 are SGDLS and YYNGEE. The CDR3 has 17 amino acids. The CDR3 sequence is CASSASGGASGTDTQYF. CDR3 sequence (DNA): TGTGCCAGCAGCGCTAGCGGGGGGGCCAGTGGCACAGATACGCAGTATTTT.

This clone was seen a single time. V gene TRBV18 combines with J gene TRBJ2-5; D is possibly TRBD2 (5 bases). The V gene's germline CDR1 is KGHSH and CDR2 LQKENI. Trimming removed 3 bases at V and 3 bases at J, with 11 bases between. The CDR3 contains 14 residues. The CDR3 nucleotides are TGTGCCAGCTCACCGATGACCGGGGAAGAGACCCAGTACTTC. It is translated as CASSPMTGEETQYF.